This is a list of T cell receptor beta chains from one sample in a study of blood T cell repertoires in COVID-19. Generated by immunoSEQ multiplex PCR, the TCRdb table keeps only in-frame clones and is missing some. The repertoire holds fewer than 500,000 clones, with roughly 90% as singletons. Material: PBMCs or T cells enriched from blood (not recorded which). These receptor sequences come from a woman between 25 and 40 years old with acute COVID-19. CDR3s leave out the opening cysteine and the closing phenylalanine or tryptophan.

TRBV30 AWSDGHKSGPQH
TRBV29-1 SAKGAYEQY
TRBV29-1 SVTKGGGTEAF
TRBV7-2 ASSLRGGGLSYTGELF
TRBV29-1 SVSPSGGNYGYT
TRBV19 ASRQATGENQPQH
TRBV2 ASSVSRDRYNNEQF
TRBV19 ASSMGPGTGAEAF
TRBV3-1/TRBV3-2 ASSQGGSFNTGELF
TRBV5-1 ASSLGRGSDTQY